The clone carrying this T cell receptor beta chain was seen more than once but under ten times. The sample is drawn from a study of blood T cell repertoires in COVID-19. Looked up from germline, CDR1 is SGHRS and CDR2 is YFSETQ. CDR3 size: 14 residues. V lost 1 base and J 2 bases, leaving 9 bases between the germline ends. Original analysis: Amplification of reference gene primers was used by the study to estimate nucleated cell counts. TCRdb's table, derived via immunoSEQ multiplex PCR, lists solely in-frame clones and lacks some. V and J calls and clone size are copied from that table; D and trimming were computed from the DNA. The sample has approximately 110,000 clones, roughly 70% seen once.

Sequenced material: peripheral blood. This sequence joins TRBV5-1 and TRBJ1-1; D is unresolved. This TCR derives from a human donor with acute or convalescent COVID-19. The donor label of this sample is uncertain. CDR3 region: CASSLSVRNTEAFF. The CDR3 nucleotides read TGCGCCAGCAGCTTGAGTGTCAGAAACACTGAAGCTTTCTTT.